Presented here are 11 T cell receptor beta chains from one specimen sequenced in a study of CD8+ T cells in alopecia areata. Treatment given: oral pan-JAK inhibitor, 5-10 mg twice daily. Reverse transcribed after extraction, RNA yielded cDNA as the sequencing template. Sequencing used immunoSEQ multiplex PCR; TCRdb keeps in-frame clones, though not all of them. The sample lists approximately 190,000 clones, roughly 60% occurring once. The sample consisted of CD4+ T cells sorted from blood, taken at week 24, from a patient treated with tofacitinib. The receptor set was obtained from a human donor with alopecia areata.

CDR3 amino acids: CASSPVGDYGYTF. The CDR3 nucleotides read TGTGCCAGCAGCCCGGTCGGGGACTATGGCTACACCTTC. The chain uses TRBV5-4 and TRBJ1-2; D gene ambiguous. The CDR3 runs to 13 residues. V was trimmed by 4 bases and J by 3 bases, leaving 10 bases between them. Germline CDR1 reads SGHNT; CDR2 reads YYREEE (reference sequence).

The chain links TRBV10-3 to TRBJ1-6; no firm D call. The length of the CDR3 is 13 residues. Trimming stripped 6 bases from V and 6 bases from J, with 9 bases between. Germline V gives CDR1 ENHRY, CDR2 SYGVKD. The CDR3 sequence is CAIRSTTNSPLHF. In nucleotides, the CDR3 is TGTGCCATCAGGTCTACTACTAATTCACCCCTCCACTTT.

There are a few counts of this clone. This chain joins TRBV11-2 and TRBJ2-7; D may correspond to TRBD1 or TRBD2 (5 bases each). Germline-derived CDR1 and CDR2 are SGHAT and FQNNGV. With 1 base removed from V and 5 bases from J, the gap between germline ends came to 9 bases. The CDR3 consists of 13 residues. CDR3 DNA: TGTGCCAGCAGCTTAGGCAGGGACCACGAGCAGTACTTC. Translating gives CASSLGRDHEQYF.

The chain joins TRBV2 to TRBJ1-2; 9 positions match TRBD1. This CDR3 has 14 residues. Germline trimming cut 7 bases from V and 7 bases from J; bases unmatched to any gene: 10. Germline CDR1 SNHLY, CDR2 FYNNEI. CDR3 in DNA: TGTGCCAGCAAGGGACAGGGCTTAGGGGTTGGCTACACCTTC. This codes for CASKGQGLGVGYTF.

V gene TRBV10-3 combines with J gene TRBJ2-1, with D perhaps matching TRBD1 (6 bases). The CDR3 sequence is 14 residues long. Trimming removed 4 bases at V and 5 bases at J, with 12 bases between. Looked up from germline, CDR1 is ENHRY and CDR2 is SYGVKD. The CDR3 here is CAISGRDKNNEQFF. For the CDR3, the DNA is TGTGCCATCAGTGGAAGGGACAAGAACAATGAGCAGTTCTTC.

This chain joins TRBV29-1 and TRBJ1-1; D is uncertain. The ends were cut back, 2 bases at V and 8 bases at J, with 12 bases in the middle. CDR1 and CDR2 from the germline V gene are SQVTM and ANQGSEA. This CDR3 contains 12 residues. The CDR3: CSVESADREAFF. The CDR3 region has the DNA TGCAGCGTTGAATCGGCAGATAGAGAAGCTTTCTTT.

The V and J genes are TRBV4-3 and TRBJ2-7, with 9 bases aligning to TRBD2. The CDR3 runs to 16 residues. J was trimmed by 0 bases and V by 3 bases; bases with no gene match: 6. CDR1 and CDR2 from the germline V gene are LGHNA and YSLEER. The DNA of the CDR3 is TGCGCCAGCAGCCAGGATCTAGCGGGACACTCCTACGAGCAGTACTTC. This gives the protein CASSQDLAGHSYEQYF.

This clone has just a few counts. This sequence joins TRBV25-1 and TRBJ2-7; TRBD1 aligns across 10 bases. Germline CDR1 reads MGHDK; CDR2 reads SYGVNS. Trimming cost V 3 bases and J 4 bases; bases outside gene matches: 3. The CDR3 has 14 residues. In nucleotides, the CDR3 is TGTGCCAGCAGTGAGACGGGACAGGGGTACGAGCAGTACTTC. Translation gives CASSETGQGYEQYF.

This clone has just one count. The V gene is TRBV7-6, the J gene TRBJ2-5; the D gene is possibly TRBD2 (6 bases). V lost 5 bases and J lost 4, with 14 bases in between. The V gene's germline CDR1 is SGHVS and CDR2 FNYEAQ. This CDR3 is built from 14 residues. The chain's CDR3 is CASSPGTVRETQYF. CDR3 bases: TGTGCCAGCAGCCCGGGGACTGTAAGAGAGACCCAGTACTTC. The full variable domain, its missing parts supplied by reference TRBV7-6 and TRBJ2-5, is GAGVSQSPRYKVTKRGQDVALRCDPISGHVSLYWYRQALGQGPEFLTYFNYEAQQDKSGLPNDRFSAERPEGSISTLTIQRTEQRDSAMYRCASSPGTVRETQYFGPGTRLLVL.

V and J are TRBV6-6 and TRBJ2-1; a possible D gene is TRBD2 (7 bases). The length of the CDR3 is 16 residues. Per germline, CDR1 MNHNY and CDR2 SVGAGI (reference sequence). Trimming pared 0 bases from V and 9 bases from J, leaving 18 bases between. CDR3 loop: CASSYSIGGGHGEQFF. The CDR3 DNA follows: TGTGCCAGCAGTTACTCGATTGGGGGGGGGCATGGTGAGCAGTTCTTC.

This clone was seen just once. This chain uses TRBV29-1 with TRBJ2-1, with TRBD1 identical over 10 bases. The V segment lost 8 bases and the J segment 7 bases; nucleotides outside the gene matches: 11. Germline assignment: CDR1 SQVTM and CDR2 ANQGSEA. The CDR3 contains 14 residues. The chain's CDR3 is CSLKRTGGRNEQFF. Here the CDR3 DNA reads TGCAGCCTCAAGAGGACAGGGGGGAGGAATGAGCAGTTCTTC.